This paragraph reports one T cell receptor (beta chain). Its antigen remains unidentified. This entry is derived from a study of T cell repertoires in cytomegalovirus infection. CDR1 is SGHVS, CDR2 FNYEAQ, per germline. The CDR3 has 17 residues. V dropped 5 bases and J dropped 3 bases, with 20 bases sitting between them. MiXCR, run by TCRdb on the reads, gives a single entry per CDR3 protein. The sample contains some 500,000 distinct CDR3 sequences, 30% to 40% of which appear only once. The genes are TRBV7-6 and TRBJ2-1; D could derive from TRBD1 or TRBD2 (5 bases each). This clonotype originated in a human donor in good health (CMV status not recorded). Some clones in this sample may be carry-over from other donors' samples. Material: cultured PBMCs, obtained from culture after CMV antigen stimulation. This CDR3 is CASSPGSGTVSYNEQFF. CDR3 nucleotides: TGTGCCAGCAGCCCGGGTTCCGGGACCGTGAGCTACAATGAGCAGTTCTTC.